The 30 T cell receptor beta chains below come from one sample, sequenced in a study of beta chain features in type 1 diabetes. The entirety of the isolated RNA underwent reverse transcription, so expressed TCRB transcripts were sequenced. The repertoire was sequenced with immunoSEQ multiplex PCR; TCRdb's copy has only in-frame clones and lacks some. The table includes under 300,000 clones, about 8% detected once. Sequencing input: central memory CD4+ T cells from blood. The source is a woman aged 18-29 years in good health.

The sample holds many counts of this clone. The chain couples TRBV19 to TRBJ1-1, with 7 nucleotides matching TRBD1. This CDR3 is built from 14 residues. Germline trimming cut 7 bases from V and 1 base from J; bases unmatched to any gene: 6. Germline CDR1 reads LNHDA; CDR2 reads SQIVND (reference sequence). This chain's CDR3 is CASTQGQRNTEAFF. The CDR3 DNA sequence: TGTGCCAGTACCCAGGGACAGCGGAACACTGAAGCTTTCTTT.

The chain combines TRBV2 with TRBJ1-1; D may be TRBD1 (5 bases). Germline V gives CDR1 SNHLY, CDR2 FYNNEI. Trimming removed 7 bases at V and 0 bases at J, with 12 bases between. This CDR3 is 14 amino acids long. This chain's CDR3 is CASNPQGLNTEAFF. DNA of the CDR3: TGTGCCAGCAATCCCCAGGGCTTGAACACTGAAGCTTTCTTT.

Ten or more counts support this clone. The CDR3 region has the DNA TGTGCCAGCAGCGCTGGCCGGGCCCTGCTCGATACGCAGTATTTT. This sequence encodes CASSAGRALLDTQYF. The V gene is TRBV9, the J gene TRBJ2-3; no definite D call. V lost 3 bases and J lost 6, with 17 bases in between. CDR3 length: 15 residues. The germline V gene has CDR1 SGDLS and CDR2 YYNGEE.

The V call is TRBV7-9, the J call TRBJ2-5; D not certain. CDR3 length equals 14 residues. Germline CDR1 SEHNR, CDR2 FQNEAQ (reference sequence). Between the trimmed V and J ends, which lost 5 bases and 4 bases, there was a span of 14 bases. This CDR3 reads CASSPPEGLETQYF. CDR3 DNA: TGTGCCAGCAGCCCCCCCGAAGGGTTAGAGACCCAGTACTTC.

About this clone itself: Distinct nucleotide sequences in the sample also encode this CDR3. V gene TRBV18 combines with J gene TRBJ2-7; TRBD2 matches 7 bases. CDR3 size: 14 residues. CDR1 is KGHSH and CDR2 is LQKENI in the germline V gene. The J segment lost 1 base and the V segment lost 1 base, leaving 1 base of the junction unmatched. CDR3 region: CASSPQGGSYEQYV. The CDR3 nucleotides read TGTGCCAGCTCACCACAGGGAGGGTCCTACGAGCAGTACGTC.

This clone appeared a few times. This sequence joins TRBV6-1 and TRBJ2-3, with 9 bases lining up with TRBD1. The ends lost 3 bases at V and 3 bases at J; junction bases unmatched: 4. This CDR3 has 15 amino acids. Looked up from germline, CDR1 is MNHNS and CDR2 is SASEGT. The CDR3 DNA reads as TGTGCCAGCAGTGACCCCGGGACAGGGACAGATACGCAGTATTTT. Translating it yields CASSDPGTGTDTQYF.

The CDR3 DNA follows: TGTGCCAGCAGCTTATATGCTAGCGGGGGGGCCGCACAGATCACGCAGTATTTT. Translating gives CASSLYASGGAAQITQYF. The chain employs TRBV7-2 and TRBJ2-3; 12 nucleotides line up with TRBD2. Trimming took 2 bases from V and 9 from J; bases not matched to a gene: 15. The CDR3 runs 18 residues. Per the germline V gene, CDR1 is SGHTA and CDR2 is FQGNSA. Supplemented by reference TRBV7-2 and TRBJ2-3, the full variable domain reads GAGVSQSPSNKVTEKGKDVELRCDPISGHTALYWYRQSLGQGLEFLIYFQGNSAPDKSGLPSDRFSAERTGGSVSTLTIQRTQQEDSAVYLCASSLYASGGAAQITQYFGPGTRLTVL.

V usage is TRBV5-4 and J usage is TRBJ2-2; unclear D gene. Trimming stripped 1 base from V and 1 base from J, with 5 bases between. Per the germline V gene, CDR1 is SGHNT and CDR2 is YYREEE (reference sequence). The CDR3 sequence is 14 residues long. CDR3 loop: CASSLTWNTGELFF. In DNA, the CDR3 is TGTGCCAGCAGCTTGACGTGGAACACCGGGGAGCTGTTTTTT.

This clone has ten or more counts. The chain employs TRBV18 and TRBJ2-7; TRBD2 is a possible D gene (5 bases). CDR1 KGHSH and CDR2 LQKENI come from the germline V gene. Trimming pared 0 bases from V and 3 bases from J, leaving 6 bases between. This CDR3 is 13 amino acids long. The CDR3 sequence: CASSPPTSYEQYF. As DNA, the CDR3 is TGTGCCAGCTCACCACCCACTAGCTACGAGCAGTACTTC.

The rearrangement links TRBV29-1 to TRBJ2-3; weak D call: TRBD2 (6 bases). Trimming shortened V by 4 bases and J by 6 bases, and 14 bases separated the two germline ends. The germline gives CDR1 SQVTM, CDR2 ANQGSEA. The CDR3 is made up of 13 amino acids. CDR3 region: CSVGGGTRDTQYF. In DNA, the CDR3 is TGCAGCGTTGGTGGGGGGACCCGGGATACGCAGTATTTT.

This chain uses TRBV4-2 with TRBJ1-2; D remains unclear. V was shortened by 7 bases and J by 4 bases, with 16 bases between the two germline ends. Germline V gene lookup returns CDR1 LGHNA and CDR2 YNFKEQ. The CDR3 sequence is 14 residues long. The CDR3: CASTKEGSGYGYTF. The CDR3 coding sequence is TGTGCCAGCACCAAGGAAGGGTCGGGCTATGGCTACACCTTC.

The chain uses TRBV30 and TRBJ2-5; 8 nucleotides line up with TRBD2. The length of the CDR3 is 16 residues. V was pared by 2 bases and J by 3 bases, with 11 bases of the junction left unmatched. From germline, CDR1 is GTSNPN and CDR2 SVGIG (reference sequence). The CDR3: CAWSLERGKVKETQYF. CDR3 nucleotide sequence: TGTGCCTGGAGTCTGGAGCGGGGGAAGGTAAAAGAGACCCAGTACTTC. Full variable domain (remainder filled in from reference TRBV30 and TRBJ2-5): SQTIHQWPATLVQPVGSPLSLECTVEGTSNPNLYWYRQAAGRGLQLLFYSVGIGQISSEVPQNLSASRPQDRQFILSSKKLLLSDSGFYLCAWSLERGKVKETQYFGPGTRLLVL.

The chain links TRBV15 to TRBJ1-6; the match to TRBD1 covers 8 bases. The CDR3 consists of 17 residues. J was trimmed by 5 bases and V by 4 bases; bases with no gene match: 10. Germline V gene lookup returns CDR1 LNHNV and CDR2 YYDKDF (reference sequence). The CDR3 DNA reads TGTGCCACCAGCACTCGGACAGGGATCCTACATAATTCACCCCTCCACTTT. As protein: CATSTRTGILHNSPLHF. Variable domain in full (rest from reference TRBV15 and TRBJ1-6): DAMVIQNPRYQVTQFGKPVTLSCSQTLNHNVMYWYQQKSSQAPKLLFHYYDKDFNNEADTPDNFQSRRPNTSFCFLDIRSPGLGDTAMYLCATSTRTGILHNSPLHFGNGTRLTVT.

This clone was counted only a few times. The chain carries TRBV7-9 and TRBJ2-5; no firm D call. Between the trimmed V and J ends, which lost 3 bases and 4 bases, there was a span of 9 bases. CDR1 is SEHNR and CDR2 is FQNEAQ in the germline V gene (reference sequence). This CDR3 spans 13 amino acids. The CDR3 sequence is CASSFGLGETQYF. The DNA of the CDR3 is TGTGCCAGCAGCTTTGGTCTGGGAGAGACCCAGTACTTC.

The V and J genes are TRBV7-3 and TRBJ2-7; 10 positions agree with TRBD1. The CDR3 is made up of 19 amino acids. V gave up 5 bases and J gave up 5 bases; unmatched junction bases: 21. Germline CDR1 and CDR2: SGHTA and FQGTGA. The DNA of the CDR3 is TGTGCCAGCAGCCAAAGGAGTCGTCCGACAGGGGGCCGGAGAAACGAGCAGTACGTC. Protein product: CASSQRSRPTGGRRNEQYV.

There are a few counts of this clone. The chain couples TRBV2 to TRBJ1-2; D is ambiguous. The germline V and J ends were trimmed by 6 bases and 0 bases, with 11 bases remaining between them. The CDR3 runs to 14 residues. Per the germline V gene, CDR1 is SNHLY and CDR2 is FYNNEI. The CDR3: CASRLARSNYGYTF. The CDR3 DNA sequence: TGTGCCAGCAGGTTGGCGCGGTCTAACTATGGCTACACCTTC.

The chain combines TRBV6-5 with TRBJ1-1, with D possibly TRBD1 on 5 matching bases. V was pared by 6 bases and J by 4 bases, with 15 bases between. The CDR3 is 14 amino acids. Germline V gives CDR1 MNHEY, CDR2 SVGAGI. Written as DNA, the CDR3 is TGTGCCAGCAGCTCTCTGGGGGGGAGCACTGAAGCTTTCTTT. This encodes CASSSLGGSTEAFF.

This clone was counted many times. The J gene is TRBJ1-4, the V gene TRBV7-9; D unclear. Trimming pared 5 bases from V and 0 bases from J, leaving 10 bases between. Germline V gene sequence: CDR1 SEHNR, CDR2 FQNEAQ (reference sequence). This CDR3 is built from 15 residues. Here the CDR3 reads CASSRPSATNEKLFF. The CDR3 coding sequence is TGTGCCAGCAGCCGCCCCTCGGCAACTAATGAAAAACTGTTTTTT.

This clone came up a few times. V and J are TRBV4-2 and TRBJ1-1; no clear D. CDR3 length: 15 amino acids. The V gene lost 5 bases and the J gene lost 2 bases, with 15 bases spanning the gap. Per germline, CDR1 LGHNA and CDR2 YNFKEQ. This CDR3 is CASSSQRTVNTEAFF. The CDR3 DNA sequence: TGTGCCAGCAGCTCCCAAAGAACAGTTAACACTGAAGCTTTCTTT.

Only a few counts were recorded for this clone. The rearrangement joins TRBV10-3 to TRBJ1-2, with TRBD1 matching 8 bases. Germline assignment: CDR1 ENHRY and CDR2 SYGVKD. The CDR3 consists of 14 residues. The trim removed 6 bases at V and 3 bases at J, leaving 6 bases unmatched. CDR3 amino acids: CAIRKTDRDYGYTF. The CDR3, as DNA: TGTGCCATCAGAAAAACGGACAGGGACTATGGCTACACCTTC.

The rearrangement links TRBV4-1 to TRBJ2-4, with a possible D match to TRBD1 (6 bases). Trimming shortened V by 1 base and J by 8 bases, and 18 bases separated the two germline ends. The germline V gene encodes CDR1 MGHRA and CDR2 YSYEKL. CDR3 size: 16 residues. The CDR3 DNA follows: TGCGCCAGCAGCCAAGGGCGACGGACAGTATCGGACATTCAGTACTTC. It encodes CASSQGRRTVSDIQYF.

This clone was found a few times. This chain joins TRBV2 and TRBJ2-5; D may be TRBD2 (7 bases). The CDR3 is 15 amino acids. CDR1 and CDR2 from the germline V gene are SNHLY and FYNNEI. V dropped 7 bases and J dropped 4 bases, with 19 bases sitting between them. The CDR3 DNA is TGTGCCAGCAACGTCTATCGGGGGGCGGGAGAGACCCAGTACTTC. Translation gives CASNVYRGAGETQYF.

This clone was seen just once. The CDR3 spells CASSASAYEQYV. In DNA form, the CDR3 reads TGTGCCAGCAGTGCAAGCGCCTACGAGCAGTACGTC. The chain employs TRBV2 and TRBJ2-7; D ambiguous. Trimming took 4 bases from V and 2 from J, leaving 6 bases between them. CDR3 length equals 12 residues. CDR1 and CDR2 (germline): SNHLY, FYNNEI.

This chain joins TRBV5-1 and TRBJ2-5; 10 bases are shared with TRBD1. Germline V gene sequence: CDR1 SGHRS, CDR2 YFSETQ. CDR3 size: 17 residues. The J segment lost 4 bases and the V segment lost 3 bases, leaving 12 bases of the junction unmatched. CDR3 residues: CASSSGTGAPGGETQYF. The CDR3 nucleotides read TGCGCCAGCAGCTCCGGGACAGGGGCGCCAGGGGGAGAGACCCAGTACTTC.

This clone has only a few counts. The J gene is TRBJ2-5, the V gene TRBV7-2, with D uncertain. CDR3 length: 12 amino acids. The germline gives CDR1 SGHTA, CDR2 FQGNSA. V was clipped by 3 bases and J by 7 bases, with 9 bases between them. The chain's CDR3 is CASSFSIATQYF. The CDR3 bases are TGTGCCAGCAGCTTTAGTATCGCGACCCAGTACTTC.

The chain employs TRBV5-6 and TRBJ1-1, with D unclear. This CDR3 region has 11 residues. Trimming removed 7 bases from V and 1 base from J, with 5 bases in between. CDR1 is SGHDT and CDR2 is YYEEEE in the germline V gene. The CDR3 DNA reads as TGTGCCAGCCGCTCGAACACTGAAGCTTTCTTT. Amino acid sequence: CASRSNTEAFF.

The sample holds a few counts of this clone. The chain joins TRBV27 to TRBJ1-6; D uncertain. CDR3 length: 17 residues. Germline V gives CDR1 MNHEY, CDR2 SMNVEV (reference sequence). V lost 3 bases, J lost 0 bases, and 12 bases lay in between. The CDR3 loop is CASSFRLPSSYNSPLHF. Written as DNA, the CDR3 is TGTGCCAGCAGTTTTCGTCTCCCGAGCTCCTATAATTCACCCCTCCACTTT.

The rearrangement uses TRBV5-1 and TRBJ2-7; no clear D gene. There are 13 residues in the CDR3. Germline CDR1 is SGHRS and CDR2 is YFSETQ. V dropped 0 bases and J dropped 1 base, with 5 bases sitting between them. CDR3 loop: CASSLAPSYEQYF. The CDR3 nucleotides are TGCGCCAGCAGCTTGGCTCCTTCCTACGAGCAGTACTTC. The whole variable domain, remainder taken from reference TRBV5-1 and TRBJ2-7, is KAGVTQTPRYLIKTRGQQVTLSCSPISGHRSVSWYQQTPGQGLQFLFEYFSETQRNKGNFPGRFSGRQFSNSRSEMNVSTLELGDSALYLCASSLAPSYEQYFGPGTRLTVT.

A few counts support this clone. The V call is TRBV11-3, the J call TRBJ1-1; tentative D call: TRBD1 (5 bases). Trimming removed 1 base from V and 1 base from J, with 10 bases in between. From germline, CDR1 is SGHNT and CDR2 YENEEA. The CDR3 is made up of 15 amino acids. The DNA for the CDR3 is TGTGCCAGCAGCTTAGGATCAGGGTCGAACACTGAAGCTTTCTTT. The encoded protein is CASSLGSGSNTEAFF.

This clone was detected only a few times. The chain joins TRBV19 to TRBJ2-3; D possibly uses TRBD1 or TRBD2 (6 bases each). V lost 5 bases, J lost 4 bases, and 13 bases lay in between. The germline gives CDR1 LNHDA, CDR2 SQIVND (reference sequence). The CDR3 has 14 amino acids. This CDR3 reads CASSPRGGPDTQYF. CDR3 nucleotide sequence: TGTGCCAGTAGTCCACGAGGGGGGCCAGATACGCAGTATTTT.